Listed below are T cell receptor beta chains from one sample, sequenced in a study of T cell responses to AZD1222 COVID-19 vaccine. Libraries were prepared by immunoSEQ multiplex PCR; TCRdb keeps only in-frame clonotypes and omits some of them. The sample has about 70,000 clones; about 88% are singletons. Specimen: peripheral blood, collected 28 days after the second dose of the MenACWY control vaccine. The source of these receptors is an adult who received the MenACWY meningococcal vaccine as a control. CDR3s include the opening cysteine and the closing phenylalanine or tryptophan. D genes are given only for firm matches. Size is stated for part of the rows, as once, few or many counts, or as a class when the clone is expanded.

.,.,TRBJ2-1,TRBV5-4,TGTGCCAGCAGCTTGCGGTTGAGCTCCTACAATGAGCAGTTCTTC,CASSLRLSSYNEQFF
.,.,TRBJ1-5,TRBV18,TGTGCCAGCTCACAGTCCGGGGCGACGGCGGGTCAGCCCCAGCATTTT,CASSQSGATAGQPQHF
.,.,TRBJ1-4,TRBV5-6,TGTGCCAGCAGCGGACTCGCCGAAGGAGGGGAAAAACTGTTTTTT,CASSGLAEGGEKLFF
.,.,TRBJ2-5,TRBV21-1,TGTGCCAGCAGCAAAGAGATAGGGGTTGGAGAGACCCAGTACTTC,CASSKEIGVGETQYF
.,.,TRBJ1-6,TRBV6-1,TGTGCCAGCAGTGAACTTCGGGATTCACCCCTCCACTTT,CASSELRDSPLHF
.,.,TRBJ2-1,TRBV10-3,TGTGCCATCCCATCCAGGGAAGGGTCAAATGAGCAGTTCTTC,CAIPSREGSNEQFF
.,TRBD1,TRBJ1-6,TRBV9,TGTGCCAGCAGCCGAACAGGGGCCTATAATTCACCCCTCCACTTT,CASSRTGAYNSPLHF
.,TRBD1,TRBJ2-3,TRBV10-1,TGCGCCAGCTCTCCGACAGGGAAGGAAGGAACAGATACGCAGTATTTT,CASSPTGKEGTDTQYF
.,.,TRBJ1-6,TRBV5-5,TGTGCCAGCGGGAGAGGGCGGAATAATTCACCCCTCCACTTT,CASGRGRNNSPLHF
.,TRBD1,TRBJ1-1,TRBV28,TGTGCCAGCAGTTTACCCGGGACAGGGGGCGCTGATGGAGCTTTCTTT,CASSLPGTGGADGAFF
once,.,TRBJ2-5,TRBV27,TGTGCCACCGAATCCCTAGAGACCCAGTACTTC,CATESLETQYF
.,.,TRBJ2-2,TRBV19,TGTGCCAGTAGTACAGCACAGGGTTACACCGGGGAGCTGTTTTTT,CASSTAQGYTGELFF
.,.,TRBJ2-1,TRBV7-2,TGTGCCAGCACGCTTTGGGGGTCTTCCTACAATGAGCAGTTCTTC,CASTLWGSSYNEQFF
.,.,TRBJ2-7,TRBV23-1,TGCGCCAGCAGTCACCTCGGGACACTATCCTACGAGCAGTACTTC,CASSHLGTLSYEQYF
.,TRBD1,TRBJ1-3,TRBV6-5,TGTGCCAGCAGCACCGGACAGGGTGCTGGAAACACCATATATTTT,CASSTGQGAGNTIYF
.,.,TRBJ1-2,TRBV30,TGTGCCTGGAGTGTTGGCTATGGCTACACCTTC,CAWSVGYGYTF
.,.,TRBJ2-1,TRBV6-2/TRBV6-3,TGTGCCAGCAGTTATCGGGAGTTGGGGTACAATGAGCAGTTCTTC,CASSYRELGYNEQFF
.,TRBD1,TRBJ2-1,TRBV6-5,TGTGCCAGCAGTCTGACGGGACAGGGTAAAAATGAGCAGTTCTTC,CASSLTGQGKNEQFF
.,.,TRBJ2-2,TRBV5-6,TGTGCCAGCAGATTCAGGACTCCTAACACCGGGGAGCTGTTTTTT,CASRFRTPNTGELFF
.,TRBD1,TRBJ2-7,TRBV13,TGTGCCAGCAGCTTAGAAGGGACAGGGAGCTACGAGCAGTACTTC,CASSLEGTGSYEQYF
.,.,TRBJ1-1,TRBV7-2,TGTGCCAGCAGCTTACAGGGCGACTCTGAAGCTTTCTTT,CASSLQGDSEAFF
.,TRBD1,TRBJ1-4,TRBV5-1,TGCGCCAGCAGCTTACAGGGGGGCACTAATGAAAAACTGTTTTTT,CASSLQGGTNEKLFF
.,.,TRBJ1-1,TRBV6-6,TGTGCCAGCAGTGCGGACACTGAAGCTTTCTTT,CASSADTEAFF
.,TRBD1,TRBJ1-2,TRBV4-3,TGCGCCAGCAGCCAAGCGAAAGACAGACAGGGTGATGGCTACACCTTC,CASSQAKDRQGDGYTF
.,TRBD1,TRBJ1-1,TRBV19,TGTGCCAGTAGTATAGGTCGACAGGGGGGCACTGAAGCTTTCTTT,CASSIGRQGGTEAFF
few,.,TRBJ1-1,TRBV4-1,TGCGCCAGCAGCGTTCCTCCGGTGAACACTGAAGCTTTCTTT,CASSVPPVNTEAFF
.,.,TRBJ2-5,TRBV4-3,TGCGCCAGCAGCCAAGACCGGCAGGGTATACAGTACTTC,CASSQDRQGIQYF
once,.,TRBJ1-5,TRBV4-3,TGCGCCAGCAGCCAAGCAGTTAATCAGCCCCAGCATTTT,CASSQAVNQPQHF
.,TRBD1,TRBJ2-5,TRBV19,TGTGCCAGTAGTACCCTGGGACAGACCATTCACGAGACCCAGTACTTC,CASSTLGQTIHETQYF
once,.,TRBJ1-5,TRBV2,TGTGCCAGCACAGGGCAGGCCCCGTGGCCCCAGCATTTT,CASTGQAPWPQHF
.,.,TRBJ1-5,TRBV28,TGTGCCAGTAGCAGGTGGGCCGGCAATCAGCCCCAGCATTTT,CASSRWAGNQPQHF
.,.,TRBJ1-4,TRBV5-1,TGCGCCAGCAGCCCATCCGGGACGGATGGTGTTAATGAAAAACTGTTTTTT,CASSPSGTDGVNEKLFF
.,.,TRBJ1-2,TRBV28,TGTGCCAGCAGTTTAAAGGGGGGACTGCTCTTC,CASSLKGGLLF
.,.,TRBJ2-1,TRBV27,TGTGCCAGCAGTCCGCAGACTAGTCGGAATGAGCAGTTCTTC,CASSPQTSRNEQFF
.,.,TRBJ1-4,TRBV4-3,TGCGCCAGCAGCCAAGGGGGTCGGGGGGCGACTAATGAAAAACTGTTTTTT,CASSQGGRGATNEKLFF
once,.,TRBJ1-1,TRBV11-3,TGTGCCAGCAGCCGAGGACAGCGGAACACTGAAGCTTTCTTT,CASSRGQRNTEAFF
medium-sized,.,TRBJ1-2,TRBV12-5,TGTGCTAGTGGTTTGTGGCAGGGGACGGGTGGCTACACCTTC,CASGLWQGTGGYTF
.,TRBD1,TRBJ2-7,TRBV28,TGTGCCAGCAGTTCCGCGGGACAGGGGATCTACGAGCAGTACTTC,CASSSAGQGIYEQYF
.,.,TRBJ2-3,TRBV12-3/TRBV12-4,TGTGCCAGCAGTTTAGTCGGGGGTGATACGCAGTATTTT,CASSLVGGDTQYF
once,TRBD1,TRBJ2-3,TRBV28,TGTGCCTCAAACAGGGGTACAGATACGCAGTATTTT,CASNRGTDTQYF
few,.,TRBJ1-5,TRBV5-5,TGTGCCAGCAGCTTTCGTCTTAATAGCAATCAGCCCCAGCATTTT,CASSFRLNSNQPQHF
.,TRBD1,TRBJ2-2,TRBV7-2,TGTGCCAGCAGCTTAGTTGGGGGACAGGGGGCAATCGGGGAGCTGTTTTTT,CASSLVGGQGAIGELFF
once,.,TRBJ2-2,TRBV4-3,TGCGCCAGCAGCCAAGATATCGCCGGGGAGCTGTTTTTT,CASSQDIAGELFF
.,.,TRBJ1-2,TRBV4-1,TGCGCCAGCAGCCAAGTCCTGGAGGGAAACTATGGCTACACCTTC,CASSQVLEGNYGYTF
.,.,TRBJ2-7,TRBV11-3,TGTGCCAGCAGCTCGGGACCTGGCGGCGAGCAGTACTTC,CASSSGPGGEQYF
.,.,TRBJ2-1,TRBV29-1,TGCAGCGCCCGGCTGGACTACCAATCCGACAATGAGCAGTTCTTC,CSARLDYQSDNEQFF
.,.,TRBJ2-1,TRBV2,TGTGCCAGCAGCTTGCCCTTGAGCTCCTACAATGAGCAGTTCTTC,CASSLPLSSYNEQFF
once,TRBD1,TRBJ2-1,TRBV6-5,TGTGCCAGCAGTACCTCCAACAGGGGCAATGAGCAGTTCTTC,CASSTSNRGNEQFF
.,.,TRBJ1-4,TRBV6-1,TGTGCCAGCAGTGAAACGGTCGGGGGATCAACTAATGAAAAACTGTTTTTT,CASSETVGGSTNEKLFF
.,.,TRBJ2-5,TRBV10-2,TGCGCCAGCAGACCCGGGACCCGCCTATGGGAGACCCAGTACTTC,CASRPGTRLWETQYF
.,.,TRBJ2-7,TRBV28,TGTGCCAGCAGTTGGAGCTACGAGCAGTACTTC,CASSWSYEQYF
.,.,TRBJ1-1,TRBV6-2/TRBV6-3,TGTGCCAGCAGTAGTTCCTACCGGGCCTTAACAAACACTGAAGCTTTCTTT,CASSSSYRALTNTEAFF
.,TRBD1,TRBJ2-7,TRBV6-4,TGTGCCAGCAGTTGCCGGGACAGCCTCTACGAGCAGTACTTC,CASSCRDSLYEQYF
.,.,TRBJ2-7,TRBV3-1/TRBV3-2,TGTGCCAGCAGCCAAGCCTTTGGACGTGACTCCTACGAGCAGTACTTC,CASSQAFGRDSYEQYF
.,TRBD2,TRBJ2-5,TRBV9,TGTGCCAGCAGCGTCTCGGGGGGAAGCCAAGAGACCCAGTACTTC,CASSVSGGSQETQYF
.,.,TRBJ1-1,TRBV7-9,TGTGCCAGCAGCTTAGCAGGGGTGAACACTGAAGCTTTCTTT,CASSLAGVNTEAFF
.,.,TRBJ1-5,TRBV4-1,TGCGCCAGCAGCCAATTTCTCGGTACAGCTCAGCCCCAGCATTTT,CASSQFLGTAQPQHF
.,.,TRBJ2-7,TRBV7-9,TGTGCCAGCAGTGGGCTAGCGCCGACCTACGAGCAGTACTTC,CASSGLAPTYEQYF
.,.,TRBJ1-4,TRBV6-5,TGTGCCAGCAGGCTTACAGTTGCAACTAATGAAAAACTGTTTTTT,CASRLTVATNEKLFF